This T cell receptor (beta chain) is drawn from a study of blood T cell repertoires in COVID-19. Per the original data handling: Quantification of nucleated cells was approximated via reference gene primer amplification. Data came from immunoSEQ multiplex PCR; TCRdb stores just in-frame clones and leaves some out. The DNA gave D and trimming, while V, J and clone size come from that table. The sample contains 330,000 or so clones, about 90% of which appear only once. The CDR3 runs to 15 residues. V was pared by 7 bases and J by 5 bases, with 10 bases of the junction left unmatched. The germline CDR1 and CDR2 sequences are LNHDA and SQIVND (reference sequence).

The chain uses TRBV19 and TRBJ1-5; 8 bases are a match to TRBD1. Source material: PBMCs or T cells enriched from blood (not recorded which). The receptor was derived from a young man who had recovered from COVID-19. The CDR3 loop is CASTHFDRGDQPQHF. The CDR3 region has the DNA TGTGCCAGTACCCACTTCGACAGGGGCGATCAGCCCCAGCATTTT.